This TCR beta chain was sequenced for a study of PD-1 blockade in classical Hodgkin lymphoma (TCRdb year 2020). About the study as a whole: Nivolumab dosing was 3 mg/kg intravenously every 2 weeks, continuing until either disease progression or unacceptable toxicity. To define a peripheral blood immune signature of response to PD-1 blockade in classical Hodgkin lymphoma, the study combined TCR beta sequencing with CyTOF. Broader findings and caveats from the paper: Lower diversity was seen in patients whose nivolumab began less than 1 year after ASCT, and these patients were left out of later analyses so that immune reconstitution would not confound the results. Newly diagnosed patients were reported to have lower baseline TCR diversity than healthy donors, and relapsed/refractory patients were reported to have lower baseline TCR diversity still. Baseline diversity similar to that of newly diagnosed patients was observed in trial patients achieving complete response, whereas significantly lower diversity was observed in partial responders and progressors. A significant rise by C4D1 was seen in CD4+ but not CD8+ TCR diversity (p=0.0027 vs p=0.16), with the rise being most apparent in complete responders (p=0.02). Only a single clinical trial cohort was studied, and what caused the repertoire differences, possibly disease activity or prior therapy, remained undefined.

Notes on this clone: Its cognate antigen has yet to be identified. There are no base qualities to consult, and no much larger clone falls within one base.

The trim is 7 bases for V and 0 bases for J, with a gap of 15 bases between the germline ends. Reading from cysteine to phenylalanine, the CDR3 counts 15 amino acids. CDR3 DNA is the only sequence kept; it has 45 bases, read in frame from the first base. CDR1 SGHRS and CDR2 YFSETQ are derived from the germline V gene. Genomic DNA was extracted with the Qiagen DNeasy kit from unsorted PBMCs and from negatively selected CD4+ and CD8+ fractions. TCR beta CDR3 regions were subjected to amplification by immunoSEQ multiplex PCR with primers that anneal to V and J segments. A synthetic immune receptor repertoire was used to minimize amplification bias, and any remaining bias was removed computationally after sequencing. Concerning the study's data processing: Repertoire diversity was quantified as the Shannon entropy index using custom Python scripts. The unsorted, CD4+ and CD8+ repertoires were each analyzed separately, with the exception of combined analyses, where CD4+ and CD8+ sequences were merged in silico. Clonal expansion was defined as a frequency increase of at least 2-fold after treatment compared with C1D1, and clones undetected at baseline were assigned a pseudocount of 0.5. Singleton clones were defined as clones with 0 or 1 copy at C1D1, and non-singleton clones were defined as clones with 2 or more copies. Clones expanded in unsorted samples were labelled as CD4+, CD8+ or unknown by matching protein sequences in sorted samples from the same patient. Diversity changes from C1D1 to C4D1 were tested in paired samples using Wilcoxon tests. Drawn from immuneACCESS, this table holds only the in-frame rearrangements with V and J called that TCRdb kept. Clones are partly lost; checked studies trace under half to an unresolved V gene and leave the rest unexplained. That table supplies the V and J calls and clone size; D and trimming were determined from the DNA. The table for this sample lists fewer than 90,000 clones; around nine tenths of them were counted only once. 22% of the sample lies in the top ten.

Explained via the paper, the time point label denotes: cycle 1 day 1 (C1D1), immediately before nivolumab initiation. Relapse after autologous stem cell transplantation had occurred in all trial patients, and cohorts A, B and C were distinguished by prior brentuximab vedotin exposure. The trial cohort was composed of about 58 patients with relapsed/refractory classical Hodgkin lymphoma, for whom complete response, partial response or progressive disease was recorded as best overall response. Trial patients were treated with single-agent nivolumab in the multi-cohort phase II CheckMate 205 trial. Best overall response was determined by an independent review committee according to the 2007 International Working Group response criteria. Trial PBMCs were obtained immediately prior to nivolumab initiation (C1D1) and on therapy at cycle 2 day 1 and cycle 4 day 1. Peripheral blood was collected in 8 mL Vacutainer Cell Preparation Tubes, from which PBMCs were isolated by centrifugation and then cryopreserved.

The TCR comes from a human donor with classical Hodgkin lymphoma. The source material was peripheral blood mononuclear cells (PBMCs), sampled at baseline. The V and J segments used are TRBV5-1 and TRBJ2-3, with the D gene too uncertain to name. In nucleotides, the sequence is TGCGCCAGCTCGCCCGGGCTCTTCAGCACAGATACGCAGTATTTT. Translated, it gives CASSPGLFSTDTQYF.